The 20 T cell receptor beta chains given below trace back to one sample, sequenced in a study of early T cells in non-severe SARS-CoV-2 infection. Each CDR3 protein is one row after TCRdb ran MiXCR on the 5' RACE reads. The sample carries approximately 22,000 distinct CDR3 sequences, about 4.3% recorded once. The specimen was whole blood. The receptors shown here come from an adult who was a healthcare worker with PCR-confirmed SARS-CoV-2 infection or an uninfected control (not recorded which).

At least ten counts were recorded for this clonotype. V usage is TRBV27 and J usage is TRBJ2-7; TRBD1 agrees at 7 bases. The CDR3 totals 17 residues. Germline-derived CDR1 and CDR2 are MNHEY and SMNVEV (reference sequence). J lost 2 bases, V lost 5 bases, and 15 bases had no gene match. CDR3 nucleotide sequence: TGTGCCAGCAGTCCTTACCGGACAGGACTGATTACCTACGAGCAGTACTTC. Protein: CASSPYRTGLITYEQYF.

This clonotype qualifies as medium-sized. The chain employs TRBV7-2 and TRBJ1-2, with D perhaps TRBD1 (6 bases). Per germline, CDR1 SGHTA and CDR2 FQGNSA. Trimming cost V 0 bases and J 4 bases, with 18 bases left between them. The CDR3 loop spans 17 amino acids. CDR3 nucleotides: TGTGCCAGCAGCTTAGCTTGGGGCGGGGGACATATCTATGGCTACACCTTC. Translating it yields CASSLAWGGGHIYGYTF.

By sample fraction, this clonotype is medium-sized (0.01 to 0.1%). The chain recombines TRBV6-1 with TRBJ2-7; D unresolved. The CDR3 has 11 residues. CDR1 MNHNS and CDR2 SASEGT come from the germline V gene. Trimming took 10 bases from V and 6 from J, leaving 13 bases between them. CDR3 sequence: CATAISGEQYF. As DNA, the CDR3 is TGTGCCACAGCCATCAGTGGCGAGCAGTACTTC.

This clonotype was counted many times. The CDR3 DNA is TGTGCCAGCAGTCCATCCCCGGCAGACAGGGGCACCTACGAGCAGTACTTC. Its translation is CASSPSPADRGTYEQYF. The J gene is TRBJ2-7, the V gene TRBV12-3 or TRBV12-4, with 8 nucleotides matching TRBD1. V lost 5 bases, J lost 2 bases, and 14 bases stayed unmatched. This CDR3 has 17 amino acids.

This clonotype has a count of ten or more. The J gene is TRBJ1-2, the V gene TRBV7-2; D gene unclear. Germline assignment: CDR1 SGHTA and CDR2 FQGNSA. The CDR3 runs to 15 residues. V shed 5 bases and J shed 6 bases, with 19 bases lying between them. The CDR3 spells CASSLTQLFGNGYTF. CDR3 coding DNA: TGTGCCAGCAGCCTCACTCAATTGTTTGGCAATGGCTACACCTTC.

This clonotype was detected ten times or more. The J gene is TRBJ1-2, the V gene TRBV10-3, with 8 positions matching TRBD1. The ends lost 3 bases at V and 4 bases at J; junction bases unmatched: 10. The CDR3 sequence is 16 residues long. CDR1 is ENHRY, CDR2 SYGVKD, per germline. CDR3 in DNA: TGTGCCATCAGTGACTTCAGACCACAGGGGGTCTATGGCTACACCTTC. Protein product: CAISDFRPQGVYGYTF.

This clonotype turned up a few times. This chain connects TRBV11-2 to TRBJ2-7; D may correspond to TRBD1 or TRBD2 (5 bases each). This CDR3 is built from 14 residues. CDR1 is SGHAT, CDR2 FQNNGV, per germline. Between the trimmed V and J ends, which lost 5 bases and 0 bases, there was a span of 11 bases. The CDR3 loop reads CASSPRDPSYEQYF. CDR3 sequence (DNA): TGTGCCAGCAGCCCTCGGGACCCCTCCTACGAGCAGTACTTC.

This clonotype was seen a handful of times. V gene TRBV14 combines with J gene TRBJ2-7; perhaps TRBD1 as D (5 bases). CDR3 length: 13 amino acids. Trimming took off 0 bases at V and 11 bases at J, with 14 bases between the two ends. Germline V gene data show CDR1 as SGHDN and CDR2 as FVKESK. The CDR3 region is CASSQDTRQLEYF. Here the CDR3 DNA reads TGTGCCAGCAGCCAAGATACCCGACAGCTCGAGTACTTC. The entire variable domain, with the rest obtained from reference TRBV14 and TRBJ2-7, is as follows: EAGVTQFPSHSVIEKGQTVTLRCDPISGHDNLYWYRRVMGKEIKFLLHFVKESKQDESGMPNNRFLAERTGGTYSTLKVQPAELEDSGVYFCASSQDTRQLEYFGPGTRLTVT.

In its sample, this clonotype was seen a few times. The V gene is TRBV13, the J gene TRBJ2-7; D uncertain. The CDR3 consists of 16 residues. Germline loops: CDR1 PRHDT, CDR2 FYEKMQ (reference sequence). V was shortened by 0 bases and J by 4 bases, with 16 bases between the two germline ends. The CDR3 protein is CASSLGRPELIYEQYF. CDR3 sequence (DNA): TGTGCCAGCAGCTTAGGGCGACCCGAACTTATTTACGAGCAGTACTTC.

This clonotype was seen ten or more times. The chain uses TRBV7-2 and TRBJ2-1; the match to TRBD2 covers 12 bases. Germline V CDR1 and CDR2: SGHTA, FQGNSA. The CDR3 sequence is 17 residues long. The J segment lost 1 base and the V segment lost 5 bases, leaving 6 bases of the junction unmatched. This CDR3 is CASSPTSGGTSYNEQFF. The CDR3 DNA reads as TGTGCCAGCAGCCCGACTAGCGGGGGTACGTCCTACAATGAGCAGTTCTTC.

As for this clonotype: With a much larger clone just one base away, this may be a read error. The chain joins TRBV20-1 to TRBJ1-1, with 7 bases fitting TRBD1. The trim removed 2 bases at V and 5 bases at J, leaving 11 bases unmatched. The CDR3 sequence is 15 residues long. Germline CDR1 reads DFQATT; CDR2 reads SNEGSKA (reference sequence). The CDR3, as DNA: TGCAGTGCTAGATCGACAGGGCCCCCGAAGACTGAAGCTTTCTTT. Translated, it gives CSARSTGPPKTEAFF.

This clonotype was recorded many times. The chain joins TRBV24-1 to TRBJ2-3, with 9 positions matching TRBD2. Germline CDR1 reads KGHDR; CDR2 reads SFDVKD. The CDR3 length is 16 residues. Trimming at V came to 5 bases and at J to 5 bases, leaving 10 bases not matched to a gene. Written as DNA, the CDR3 is TGTGCCACCAGTGGCCAAGGGCTAGCGGGGTTAGATACGCAGTATTTT. It translates to CATSGQGLAGLDTQYF.

V usage is TRBV13 and J usage is TRBJ2-6; D not certain. This CDR3 is built from 15 residues. V was trimmed by 6 bases and J by 2 bases, leaving 11 bases between them. CDR1 and CDR2 from the germline V gene are PRHDT and FYEKMQ (reference sequence). CDR3 DNA: TGTGCCAGCAGTAATGAAAAAGCTGGGGCCAACGTCCTGACTTTC. Its translation: CASSNEKAGANVLTF.

This clonotype is termed medium-sized (0.01 to 0.1%). The CDR3 is CASSLLPTRGYGYTF. Written as DNA, the CDR3 is TGTGCCAGCAGTCTTCTCCCTACACGGGGCTATGGCTACACCTTC. The chain employs TRBV12-3 or TRBV12-4 and TRBJ1-2; no clear D gene. This CDR3 has 15 residues. V lost 5 bases and J lost 4, with 17 bases in between.

In its sample, this clonotype was seen many times. J is TRBJ2-5 and V is TRBV5-1; D is unclear. CDR1 and CDR2 (germline): SGHRS, YFSETQ. V lost 1 base, J lost 1 base, and 5 bases lay in between. This CDR3 is 13 amino acids long. The CDR3 coding sequence is TGCGCCAGCAGCTTGATCCTCCAAGAGACCCAGTACTTC. Residues: CASSLILQETQYF.

The genes are TRBV20-1 and TRBJ2-5; TRBD2 matches 9 bases. J gave up 12 bases and V 7 bases, and 15 bases lay outside the gene matches. Germline V gives CDR1 DFQATT, CDR2 SNEGSKA (reference sequence). CDR3 size: 13 residues. The CDR3 loop is CSGLLNSGGFEYF. The CDR3 nucleotides read TGCAGTGGGCTTCTAAATAGCGGGGGCTTTGAGTACTTC.

This clonotype was counted ten times or more. The chain carries TRBV20-1 and TRBJ2-7; 7 bases are a match to TRBD2. Trimming removed 4 bases from V and 2 bases from J; junction bases left unmatched: 5. From germline, CDR1 is DFQATT and CDR2 SNEGSKA (reference sequence). The CDR3 is 13 residues long. This CDR3 is CSATTSVAYEQYF. In DNA form, the CDR3 reads TGCAGTGCTACAACTAGCGTCGCCTACGAGCAGTACTTC.

This clonotype has a count of ten or more. This sequence joins TRBV19 and TRBJ2-7, with 10 nucleotides matching TRBD1. V lost 4 bases, J lost 6 bases, and 6 bases stayed unmatched. Germline loops: CDR1 LNHDA, CDR2 SQIVND (reference sequence). This CDR3 comprises 14 residues. The CDR3 region has the DNA TGTGCCAGTAGTAGCGGGACAGGGGTTCGCGAGCAGTACTTC. Translating it yields CASSSGTGVREQYF.

The rearrangement links TRBV5-1 to TRBJ2-5, with D hard to call. The germline V and J ends were trimmed by 2 bases and 5 bases, with 7 bases remaining between them. CDR1 and CDR2 (germline): SGHRS, YFSETQ. The CDR3 length is 12 residues. The CDR3 is CASSFDSETQYF. In DNA form, the CDR3 reads TGCGCCAGCAGCTTTGATTCGGAGACCCAGTACTTC.

This clonotype showed up many times. The CDR3 nucleotides are TGTGCTAGTTACGCTAGCGGGGTGAACGAGCAGTACTTC. This translates into CASYASGVNEQYF. The J gene is TRBJ2-7, the V gene TRBV12-5; 9 bases line up with TRBD2. From germline, CDR1 is LGHNT and CDR2 FRNRAP. This CDR3 is 13 amino acids long. The ends lost 8 bases at V and 5 bases at J; junction bases unmatched: 7.